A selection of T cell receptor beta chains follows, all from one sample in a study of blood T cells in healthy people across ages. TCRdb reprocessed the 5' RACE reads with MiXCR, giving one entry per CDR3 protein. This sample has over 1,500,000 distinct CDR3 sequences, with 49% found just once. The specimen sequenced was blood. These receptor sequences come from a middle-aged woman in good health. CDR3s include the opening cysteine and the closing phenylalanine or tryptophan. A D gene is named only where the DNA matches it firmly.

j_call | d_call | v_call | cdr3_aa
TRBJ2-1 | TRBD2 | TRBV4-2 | CASSQAQVTAGGPGSYNEQFF
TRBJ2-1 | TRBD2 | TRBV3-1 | CATVAGGPSYNEQFF
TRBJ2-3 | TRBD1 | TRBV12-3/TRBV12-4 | CASTEGQGATDTQYF
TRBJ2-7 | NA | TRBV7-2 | CASSFQRGNSYEQYF
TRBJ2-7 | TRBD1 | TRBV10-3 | CAISEGQGFYEQYF
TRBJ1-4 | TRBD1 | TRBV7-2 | CASGTGQGRSGEKLFF
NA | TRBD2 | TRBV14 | CASSHSGGAYNEQYF
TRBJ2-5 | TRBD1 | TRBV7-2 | CASSRGTAQETQYF
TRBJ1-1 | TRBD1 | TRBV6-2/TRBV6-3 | CASSTPGQGAWGAFF
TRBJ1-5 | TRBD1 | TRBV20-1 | CSANNFRGPGNQPQHF
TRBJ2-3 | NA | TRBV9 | CASSEEGVVGTDTQYF
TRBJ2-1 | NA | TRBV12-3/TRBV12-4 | CASSRWEQFF
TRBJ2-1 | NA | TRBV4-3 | CASSQVGTPSSYNEQFF
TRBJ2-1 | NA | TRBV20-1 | CSARETGRHNEQFF